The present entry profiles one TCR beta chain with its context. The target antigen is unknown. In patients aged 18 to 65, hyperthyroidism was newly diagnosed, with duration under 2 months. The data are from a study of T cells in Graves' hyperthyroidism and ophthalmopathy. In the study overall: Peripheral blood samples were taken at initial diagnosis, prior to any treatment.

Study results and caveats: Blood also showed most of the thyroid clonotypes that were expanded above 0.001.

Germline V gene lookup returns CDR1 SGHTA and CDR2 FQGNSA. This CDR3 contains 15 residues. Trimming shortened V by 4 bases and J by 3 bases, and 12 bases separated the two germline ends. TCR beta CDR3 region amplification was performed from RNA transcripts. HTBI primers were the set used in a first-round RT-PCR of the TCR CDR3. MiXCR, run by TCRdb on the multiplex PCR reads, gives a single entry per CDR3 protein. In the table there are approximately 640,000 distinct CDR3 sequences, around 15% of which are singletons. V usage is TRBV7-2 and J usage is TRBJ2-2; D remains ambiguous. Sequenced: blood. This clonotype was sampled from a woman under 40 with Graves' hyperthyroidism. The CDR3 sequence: CASSSSTIDTGELFF. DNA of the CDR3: TGTGCCAGCAGCTCCTCAACAATAGACACCGGGGAGCTGTTTTTT. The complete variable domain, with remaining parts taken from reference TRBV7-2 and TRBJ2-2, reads GAGVSQSPSNKVTEKGKDVELRCDPISGHTALYWYRQSLGQGLEFLIYFQGNSAPDKSGLPSDRFSAERTGGSVSTLTIQRTQQEDSAVYLCASSSSTIDTGELFFGEGSRLTVL.